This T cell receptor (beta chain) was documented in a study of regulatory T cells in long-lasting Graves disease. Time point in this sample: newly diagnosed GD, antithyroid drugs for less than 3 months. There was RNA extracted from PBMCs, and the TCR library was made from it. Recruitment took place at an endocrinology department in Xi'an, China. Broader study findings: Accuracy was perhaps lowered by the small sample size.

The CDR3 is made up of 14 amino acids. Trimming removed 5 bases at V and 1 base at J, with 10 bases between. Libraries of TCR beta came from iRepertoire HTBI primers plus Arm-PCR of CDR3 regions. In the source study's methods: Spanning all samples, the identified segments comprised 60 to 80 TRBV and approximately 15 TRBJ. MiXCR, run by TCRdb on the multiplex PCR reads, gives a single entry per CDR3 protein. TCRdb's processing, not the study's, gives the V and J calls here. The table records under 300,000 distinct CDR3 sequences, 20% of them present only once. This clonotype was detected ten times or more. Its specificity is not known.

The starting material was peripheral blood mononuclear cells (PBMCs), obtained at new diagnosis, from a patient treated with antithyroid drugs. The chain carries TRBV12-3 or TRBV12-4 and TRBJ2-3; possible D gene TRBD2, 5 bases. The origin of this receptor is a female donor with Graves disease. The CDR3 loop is CASSPGSGTDTQYF. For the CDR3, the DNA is TGTGCCAGCAGTCCGGGGTCCGGCACAGATACGCAGTATTTT.